This T cell receptor beta chain was sequenced during a study of CD8 T cells in Susac syndrome. Study observations and caveats: The study acknowledged a relatively small number of individuals in its TCR sequencing and HLA analysis.

CDR1 and CDR2 (germline): SNHLY, FYNNEI. The CDR3 runs to 14 residues. With 8 bases removed from V and 1 base from J, the gap between germline ends came to 14 bases. An amount of RNA that ranged from roughly 0.5 to 1 ug was reverse transcribed with random hexamers. The CDR3 of TCR beta was amplified by immunoSEQ multiplex PCR across 54 Vbeta and 13 Jbeta. TCRdb re-derived calls from the immunoSEQ multiplex PCR reads in MiXCR, one entry per CDR3 protein. Here the sample spans 150,000 to 200,000 distinct CDR3 sequences, 91% being singletons. With respect to this clonotype: The antigen is not known.

CD8+ and CD4+ blood T cells underwent TCR beta sequencing. While CD8+ and CD4+ T cells were isolated negatively, TEMRA cells were enriched by FACS. The chain couples TRBV2 to TRBJ1-2; possibly TRBD1 for D (5 bases). The material sequenced was CD4+ T cells from PBMCs. This sequence originates from a human donor with Susac syndrome. This CDR3 reads CASCRDGINYGYTF. The CDR3 bases are TGTGCCAGCTGCCGGGACGGAATTAACTATGGCTACACCTTC.